This passage covers 21 T cell receptor beta chains from one sample sequenced in a study of spatial heterogeneity in lung cancer. Time point described: blood at routine non-recurrence follow-up after resection. TCRdb fed the 5' RACE reads into MiXCR, producing one record per CDR3 protein. The repertoire consists of fewer than 25,000 distinct CDR3 sequences, with roughly 9.7% occurring once and the leading ten covering roughly 22%. This specimen was PBMCs, taken at follow-up. All receptors derive from a male donor with early-stage non-small cell lung cancer.

This clonotype came up a few times. The chain recombines TRBV6-2 or TRBV6-3 with TRBJ2-3, with TRBD2 matching over 12 bases. The CDR3 length is 16 residues. Per germline, CDR1 MNHEY and CDR2 SVGEGT. V lost 8 bases to trimming and J lost 2 bases; unmatched junction nucleotides: 8. The CDR3 DNA follows: TGTGCCAGCGAACCACTAGCGGGGGGCTCCACAGATACGCAGTATTTT. Amino acids: CASEPLAGGSTDTQYF.

This clonotype showed up just a few times. The chain couples TRBV20-1 to TRBJ1-5, with D possibly TRBD1 on 5 matching bases. The CDR3 totals 15 residues. In germline, CDR1 is DFQATT, CDR2 SNEGSKA (reference sequence). The V and J ends lost 5 bases and 0 bases respectively, with 14 bases between them. The CDR3 DNA follows: TGCAGTGCTCAGACTACAGGATATAGCAATCAGCCCCAGCATTTT. The encoded protein is CSAQTTGYSNQPQHF.

The gene calls are TRBV5-4 and TRBJ1-2; D may be TRBD1 (6 bases). The germline V and J ends were trimmed by 3 bases and 2 bases, with 17 bases remaining between them. Germline CDR1 and CDR2: SGHNT and YYREEE (reference sequence). The CDR3 spans 16 residues. This chain's CDR3 is CASSSGTRLTNYGYTF. The CDR3 DNA reads TGTGCCAGCAGCTCCGGGACACGGTTAACGAACTATGGCTACACCTTC.

The sample holds a few counts of this clonotype. This chain joins TRBV20-1 and TRBJ2-7; D remains unclear. Germline V gene data show CDR1 as DFQATT and CDR2 as SNEGSKA (reference sequence). The CDR3 extends over 13 amino acids. Trimming cost V 3 bases and J 4 bases, with 13 bases left between them. In DNA form, the CDR3 reads TGCAGTGCTAGTGCCGGACCTTCGTACGAGCAGTACTTC. Translating it yields CSASAGPSYEQYF.

This clonotype was seen a handful of times. The chain uses TRBV29-1 and TRBJ1-1, with 8 bases that match TRBD1. The CDR3 runs to 17 residues. V lost 5 bases, J lost 3 bases, and 17 bases stayed unmatched. The germline V gene has CDR1 SQVTM and CDR2 ANQGSEA. The CDR3 DNA reads TGCAGCGTTTTACCCGGGACAGGTCTCGAGAGGGACACTGAAGCTTTCTTT. Residues: CSVLPGTGLERDTEAFF.

The chain uses TRBV5-1 and TRBJ2-2; D ambiguous. The CDR3 loop spans 15 amino acids. V gave up 2 bases and J gave up 0 bases, with 8 bases separating them. Germline CDR1 SGHRS, CDR2 YFSETQ. The CDR3 is CASSLNPTNTGELFF. CDR3 DNA: TGCGCCAGCAGCTTAAATCCCACGAACACCGGGGAGCTGTTTTTT.

This clonotype came up a few times. The chain is built from TRBV29-1 and TRBJ1-1; D unclear. The CDR3 contains 11 residues. CDR1 SQVTM and CDR2 ANQGSEA come from the germline V gene. V was shortened by 4 bases and J by 3 bases, with 6 bases between the two germline ends. CDR3 amino acids: CSVGRYTEAFF. In DNA, the CDR3 is TGCAGCGTTGGACGGTACACTGAAGCTTTCTTT.

Turning to this clonotype: This sequence may be a read error, since a much larger clone differs from it by one base. The chain recombines TRBV18 with TRBJ2-7; perhaps TRBD1 as D (6 bases). CDR1 KGHSH and CDR2 LQKENI come from the germline V gene. The CDR3 extends over 13 amino acids. The chain's CDR3 is CTSSPGVAYEQYF. The CDR3 DNA is TGTACCAGCTCACCAGGGGTGGCCTACGAGCAGTACTTC.

CDR3 sequence (DNA): TGTGCCAGCAGCTACTGGCTAGCGGGGGACCAAGAGACCCAGTACTTC. Protein sequence: CASSYWLAGDQETQYF. The chain joins TRBV7-8 to TRBJ2-5; 10 nucleotides align to TRBD2. With V trimmed by 4 bases and J by 0 bases, 5 bases remained unmatched. The germline V gene has CDR1 SGHVS and CDR2 FQNEAQ. The CDR3 extends over 16 amino acids.

This chain uses TRBV3-1 with TRBJ2-7; tentatively, D is TRBD1 (8 bases). Trimming shortened V by 5 bases and J by 9 bases, and 23 bases separated the two germline ends. This CDR3 spans 15 amino acids. The germline CDR1 and CDR2 sequences are LGHDT and YNNKEL (reference sequence). The CDR3 region is CASSKGRTGRDGQYF. For the CDR3, the DNA is TGTGCCAGCAGCAAAGGCAGGACAGGGAGGGATGGGCAGTACTTC.

This clonotype was seen repeatedly, ten times or more. The chain recombines TRBV10-3 with TRBJ2-7; TRBD1 matches 8 bases. The V gene end was trimmed by 2 bases and the J gene end by 3 bases; junction bases not matched to a gene: 0. The CDR3 totals 13 residues. CDR1 and CDR2 (germline): ENHRY, SYGVKD. This chain's CDR3 is CAISEDRGYEQYF. Here the CDR3 DNA reads TGTGCCATCAGTGAGGACAGGGGCTACGAGCAGTACTTC.

This clonotype was picked up many times. The V call is TRBV10-3, the J call TRBJ2-3, with TRBD2 matching 8 bases. With 0 bases clipped from V and 4 bases from J, the junction kept 9 bases outside the gene matches. Looked up from germline, CDR1 is ENHRY and CDR2 is SYGVKD. The length of the CDR3 is 17 residues. CDR3 coding DNA: TGTGCCATCAGTGAGTCGAGCGGGGGCATCGGCGCAGATACGCAGTATTTT. Amino acid sequence: CAISESSGGIGADTQYF.

This clonotype was seen only a few times. The V call is TRBV7-7, the J call TRBJ2-2, with TRBD2 matching over 9 bases. Germline CDR1 reads SSHAT; CDR2 reads FNYEAQ (reference sequence). The CDR3 has 16 amino acids. V trimming: 4 bases; J trimming: 6 bases; junction bases outside the gene matches: 9. The CDR3 loop is CASSSAGLAVPGELFF. The CDR3, as DNA: TGTGCCAGCAGCTCGGCGGGACTAGCAGTTCCCGGGGAGCTGTTTTTT.

This clonotype turned up a few times. The V and J genes are TRBV4-2 and TRBJ1-5; the D is unclear. This CDR3 is built from 16 residues. V lost 1 base and J lost 1, with 11 bases in between. CDR1 is LGHNA, CDR2 YNFKEQ, per germline. The CDR3 DNA reads as TGTGCCAGCAGCCAAGTCGAGGCTCCGAGCAATCAGCCCCAGCATTTT. Residues: CASSQVEAPSNQPQHF.

This clonotype was seen more than once but under ten times. The J gene is TRBJ2-7, the V gene TRBV6-6; 7 bases match TRBD1. Germline-derived CDR1 and CDR2 are MNHNY and SVGAGI (reference sequence). The CDR3 runs to 16 residues. Losses at the gene ends were 5 bases for V and 0 bases for J; bases not matched to a gene: 10. CDR3 amino acids: CASSHMGQTSSYEQYF. The CDR3 nucleotides read TGTGCCAGCAGTCATATGGGACAGACGAGCTCCTACGAGCAGTACTTC.

Written as DNA, the CDR3 is TGTGCCAGCAGCGAGGATTTTGCGACAGACTACGAGCAGTACTTC. It codes for CASSEDFATDYEQYF. The gene calls are TRBV6-5 and TRBJ2-7, with a weak D call TRBD1 (5 bases). This CDR3 contains 15 residues. Germline-derived CDR1 and CDR2 are MNHEY and SVGAGI. V dropped 6 bases and J dropped 3 bases, with 18 bases sitting between them.

This clonotype has ten or more counts. The chain employs TRBV5-6 and TRBJ1-5, with 7 positions matching TRBD1. J lost 5 bases, V lost 3 bases, and 2 bases had no gene match. CDR3 length: 13 amino acids. The germline V gene has CDR1 SGHDT and CDR2 YYEEEE. The CDR3: CASSSDRDQPQHF. CDR3 nucleotides: TGTGCCAGCAGCTCAGACAGGGATCAGCCCCAGCATTTT.

This clonotype was counted ten times or more. This chain connects TRBV6-1 to TRBJ1-4; D gene ambiguous. Trimming took off 4 bases at V and 4 bases at J, with 10 bases between the two ends. CDR1 is MNHNS, CDR2 SASEGT, per germline. CDR3 length: 14 residues. The CDR3 nucleotides read TGTGCCAGCAGTGTATCGGGTTATAATGAAAAACTGTTTTTT. Protein: CASSVSGYNEKLFF.

In its sample, this clonotype was seen many times. The gene calls are TRBV27 and TRBJ2-3; 10 nucleotides align to TRBD2. CDR1 is MNHEY, CDR2 SMNVEV, per germline (reference sequence). The CDR3 covers 17 residues. V shed 7 bases, J shed 6 bases, and the junction held 16 bases outside the gene matches. The CDR3 bases are TGTGCCAGCACTAATTTAGCTAGCGGGGGTTGGGTGGATACGCAGTATTTT. This sequence encodes CASTNLASGGWVDTQYF.

This clonotype was found a few times. The chain has TRBV28 and TRBJ1-2, with TRBD1 as a possible D gene (5 bases). CDR3 length equals 15 residues. Trimming took off 5 bases at V and 3 bases at J, with 16 bases between the two ends. CDR1 is MDHEN, CDR2 SYDVKM, per germline. For the CDR3, the DNA is TGTGCCAGCAGTCCGGGGTCAGGGATCGACTATGGCTACACCTTC. Protein product: CASSPGSGIDYGYTF.

The V gene is TRBV4-1, the J gene TRBJ2-7; the D gene is possibly TRBD1 (6 bases). This CDR3 has 14 residues. CDR1 and CDR2 from the germline V gene are MGHRA and YSYEKL. Trimming shortened V by 1 base and J by 4 bases, and 11 bases separated the two germline ends. The CDR3 bases are TGCGCCAGCAGCCAAGCACACAGGGATTACGAGCAGTACTTC. Translating gives CASSQAHRDYEQYF.